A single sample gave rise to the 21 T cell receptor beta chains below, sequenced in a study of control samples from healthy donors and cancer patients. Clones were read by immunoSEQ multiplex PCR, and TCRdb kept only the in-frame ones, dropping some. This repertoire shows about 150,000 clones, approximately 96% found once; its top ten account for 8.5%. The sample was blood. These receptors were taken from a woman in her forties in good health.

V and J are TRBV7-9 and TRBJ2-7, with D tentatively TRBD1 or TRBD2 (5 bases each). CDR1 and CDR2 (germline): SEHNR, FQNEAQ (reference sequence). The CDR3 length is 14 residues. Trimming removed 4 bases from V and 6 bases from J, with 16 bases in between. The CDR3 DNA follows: TGTGCCAGCAGCTCGAGTGGGGGAGAACTCGAGCAGTACTTC. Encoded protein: CASSSSGGELEQYF.

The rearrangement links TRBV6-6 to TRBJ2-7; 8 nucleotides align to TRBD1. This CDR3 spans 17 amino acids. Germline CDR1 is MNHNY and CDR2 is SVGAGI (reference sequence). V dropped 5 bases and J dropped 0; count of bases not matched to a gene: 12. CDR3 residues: CASSQPPGQVISYEQYF. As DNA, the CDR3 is TGTGCCAGCAGTCAACCTCCGGGACAGGTTATCTCCTACGAGCAGTACTTC.

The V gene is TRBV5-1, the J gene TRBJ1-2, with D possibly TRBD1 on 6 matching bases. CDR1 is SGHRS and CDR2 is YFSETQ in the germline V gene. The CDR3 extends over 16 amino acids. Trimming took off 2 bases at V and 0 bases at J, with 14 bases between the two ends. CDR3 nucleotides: TGCGCCAGCAGCTTTATACCAGGGGAACCTAACTATGGCTACACCTTC. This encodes CASSFIPGEPNYGYTF. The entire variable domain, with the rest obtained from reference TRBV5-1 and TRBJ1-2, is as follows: KAGVTQTPRYLIKTRGQQVTLSCSPISGHRSVSWYQQTPGQGLQFLFEYFSETQRNKGNFPGRFSGRQFSNSRSEMNVSTLELGDSALYLCASSFIPGEPNYGYTFGSGTRLTVV.

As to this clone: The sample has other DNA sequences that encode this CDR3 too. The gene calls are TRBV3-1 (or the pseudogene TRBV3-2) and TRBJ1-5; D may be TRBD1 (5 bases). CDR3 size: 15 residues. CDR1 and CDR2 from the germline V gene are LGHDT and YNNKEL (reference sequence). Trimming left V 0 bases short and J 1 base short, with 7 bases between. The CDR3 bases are TGTGCCAGCAGCCAAGACGGGGGGAGCAATCAGCCCCAGCATTTT. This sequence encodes CASSQDGGSNQPQHF.

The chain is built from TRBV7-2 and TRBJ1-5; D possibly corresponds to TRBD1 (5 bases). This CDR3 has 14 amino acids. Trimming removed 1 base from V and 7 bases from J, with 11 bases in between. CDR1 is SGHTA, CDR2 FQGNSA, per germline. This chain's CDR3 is CASSLEGMGQPQHF. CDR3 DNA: TGTGCCAGCAGCTTAGAGGGGATGGGGCAGCCCCAGCATTTT.

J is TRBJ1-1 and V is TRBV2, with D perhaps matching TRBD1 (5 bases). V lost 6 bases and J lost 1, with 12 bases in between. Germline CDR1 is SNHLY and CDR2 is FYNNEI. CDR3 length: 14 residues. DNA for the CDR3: TGTGCCAGCAGCCCTGGGACTGGGAACACTGAAGCTTTCTTT. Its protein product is CASSPGTGNTEAFF.

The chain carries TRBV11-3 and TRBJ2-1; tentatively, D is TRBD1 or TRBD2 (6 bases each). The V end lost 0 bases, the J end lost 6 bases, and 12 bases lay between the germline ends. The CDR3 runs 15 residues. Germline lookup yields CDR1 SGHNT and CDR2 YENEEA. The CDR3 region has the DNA TGTGCCAGCAGCTTAGAAGGGGGGATCGGCAATGAGCAGTTCTTC. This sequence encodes CASSLEGGIGNEQFF.

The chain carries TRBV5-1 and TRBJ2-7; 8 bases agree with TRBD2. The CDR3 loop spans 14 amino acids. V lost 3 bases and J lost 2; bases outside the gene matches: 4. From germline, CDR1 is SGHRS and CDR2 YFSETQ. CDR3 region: CASSSGTRTYEQYF. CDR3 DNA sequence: TGCGCCAGCAGCTCCGGGACTAGGACCTACGAGCAGTACTTC.

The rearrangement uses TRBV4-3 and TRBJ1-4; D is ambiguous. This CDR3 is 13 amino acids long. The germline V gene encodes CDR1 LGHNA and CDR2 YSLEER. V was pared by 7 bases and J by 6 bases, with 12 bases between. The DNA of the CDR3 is TGCGCCAGCACGGCCGGCTTGTATGAAAAACTGTTTTTT. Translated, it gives CASTAGLYEKLFF.

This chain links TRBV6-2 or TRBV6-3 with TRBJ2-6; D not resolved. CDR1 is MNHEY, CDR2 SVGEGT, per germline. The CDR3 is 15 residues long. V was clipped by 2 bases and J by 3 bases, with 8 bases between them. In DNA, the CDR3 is TGTGCCAGCAGTTACGCTGGGGATGGGGCCAACGTCCTGACTTTC. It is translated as CASSYAGDGANVLTF.

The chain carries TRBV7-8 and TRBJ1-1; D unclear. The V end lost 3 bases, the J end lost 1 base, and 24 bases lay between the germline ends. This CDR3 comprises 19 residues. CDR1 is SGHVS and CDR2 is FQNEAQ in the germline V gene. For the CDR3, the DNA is TGTGCCAGCAGCTTGGTCTACGTTCAACCGGAAGGTAGGAACACTGAAGCTTTCTTT. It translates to CASSLVYVQPEGRNTEAFF. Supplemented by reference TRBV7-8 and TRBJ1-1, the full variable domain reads GAGVSQSPRYKVAKRGQDVALRCDPISGHVSLFWYQQALGQGPEFLTYFQNEAQLDKSGLPSDRFFAERPEGSVSTLKIQRTQQEDSAVYLCASSLVYVQPEGRNTEAFFGQGTRLTVV.

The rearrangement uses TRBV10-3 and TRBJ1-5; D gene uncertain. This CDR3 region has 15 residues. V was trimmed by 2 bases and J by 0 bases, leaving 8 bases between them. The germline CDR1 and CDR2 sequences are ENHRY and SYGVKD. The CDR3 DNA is TGTGCCATCAGTGAGGGAGCAGATAGCAATCAGCCCCAGCATTTT. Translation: CAISEGADSNQPQHF.

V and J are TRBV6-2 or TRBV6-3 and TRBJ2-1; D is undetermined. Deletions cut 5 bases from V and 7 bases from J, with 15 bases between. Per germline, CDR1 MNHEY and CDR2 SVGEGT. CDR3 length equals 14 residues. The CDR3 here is CASSPPSVGNEQFF. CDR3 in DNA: TGTGCCAGCAGTCCCCCATCGGTGGGGAATGAGCAGTTCTTC.

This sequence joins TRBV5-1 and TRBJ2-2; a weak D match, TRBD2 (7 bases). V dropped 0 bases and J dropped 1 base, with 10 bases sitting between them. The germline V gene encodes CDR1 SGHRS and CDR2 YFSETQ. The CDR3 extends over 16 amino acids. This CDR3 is CASSLGGGGNTGELFF. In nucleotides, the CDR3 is TGCGCCAGCAGCTTGGGCGGGGGCGGGAACACCGGGGAGCTGTTTTTT.

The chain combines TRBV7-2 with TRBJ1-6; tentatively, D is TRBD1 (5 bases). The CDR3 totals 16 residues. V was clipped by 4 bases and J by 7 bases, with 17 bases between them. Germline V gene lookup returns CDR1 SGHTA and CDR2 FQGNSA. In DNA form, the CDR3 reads TGTGCCAGCAGCTCCAGGTCGGGACGACTCAATTCACCCCTCCACTTT. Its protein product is CASSSRSGRLNSPLHF.

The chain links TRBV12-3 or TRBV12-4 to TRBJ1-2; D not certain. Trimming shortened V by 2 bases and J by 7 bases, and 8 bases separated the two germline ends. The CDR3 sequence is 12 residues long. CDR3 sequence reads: CASSLSGSGYTF. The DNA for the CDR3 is TGTGCCAGCAGTTTATCAGGATCTGGCTACACCTTC.

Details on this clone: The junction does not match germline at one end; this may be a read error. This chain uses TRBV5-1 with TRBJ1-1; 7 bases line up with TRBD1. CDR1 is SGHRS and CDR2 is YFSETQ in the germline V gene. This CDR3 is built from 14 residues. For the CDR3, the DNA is TGCGCCAGCAGCTTAGGACAGGTGAAGACTGAAGCTTTCTTT. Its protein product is CASSLGQVKTEAFF.

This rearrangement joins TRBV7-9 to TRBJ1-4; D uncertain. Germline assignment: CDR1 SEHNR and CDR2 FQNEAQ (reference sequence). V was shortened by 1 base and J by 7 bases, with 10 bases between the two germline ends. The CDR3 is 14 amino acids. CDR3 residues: CASSLDEGSEKLFF. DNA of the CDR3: TGTGCCAGCAGCTTAGATGAGGGTAGTGAAAAACTGTTTTTT.

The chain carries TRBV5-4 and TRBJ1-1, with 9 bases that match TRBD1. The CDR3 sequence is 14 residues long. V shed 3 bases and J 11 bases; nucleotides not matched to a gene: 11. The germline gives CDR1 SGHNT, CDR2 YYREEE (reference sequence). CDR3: CASSWTPKQGAAFF. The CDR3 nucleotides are TGTGCCAGCAGCTGGACGCCTAAACAGGGGGCGGCTTTCTTT.

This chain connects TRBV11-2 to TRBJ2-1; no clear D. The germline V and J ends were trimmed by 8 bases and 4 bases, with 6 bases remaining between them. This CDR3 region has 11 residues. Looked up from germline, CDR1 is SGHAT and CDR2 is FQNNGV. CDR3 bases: TGTGCCAGCGGCAAATACAATGAGCAGTTCTTC. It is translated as CASGKYNEQFF.

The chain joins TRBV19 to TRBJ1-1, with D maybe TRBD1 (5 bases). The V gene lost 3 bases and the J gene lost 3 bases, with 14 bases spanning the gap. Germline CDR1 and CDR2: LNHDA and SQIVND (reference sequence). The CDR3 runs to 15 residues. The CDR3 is CASSIDGGGDTEAFF. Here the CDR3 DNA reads TGTGCCAGTAGTATCGACGGGGGTGGGGACACTGAAGCTTTCTTT.